This TCR beta chain was profiled in a study of blood T cells in healthy people across ages. Using a J-beta primer mix together with a sample-barcoded 5' primer, a second PCR was run for 7 to 11 cycles. Each single sample gave us at least 2.5 million CDR3-containing paired-end reads. One entry per CDR3 protein, called by TCRdb with MiXCR from the 5' RACE reads. The repertoire holds roughly 2 million distinct CDR3 sequences, with roughly 50% as singletons. General study results and limits: Underestimates were what the diversity estimates from one million T cells were considered to be.

As for this clonotype: Antigen unknown.

The CDR3 is 15 amino acids. The germline V gene has CDR1 DFQATT and CDR2 SNEGSKA (reference sequence). V was shortened by 3 bases and J by 1 base, with 15 bases between the two germline ends. The sequence derives from a woman aged 40 to 50 in good health. The V call is TRBV20-1, the J call TRBJ2-5, with D tentatively TRBD2 (7 bases). The specimen was blood. CDR3: CSARVRGAGQETQYF. The CDR3 DNA is TGCAGTGCTAGGGTACGGGGGGCTGGCCAAGAGACCCAGTACTTC.